What follows are 22 T cell receptor beta chains derived from one specimen sequenced in a study of OX40 agonist ivuxolimab in advanced cancers. Sequenced by immunoSEQ multiplex PCR; TCRdb stores in-frame clones only, minus some. Here the sample spans 75,000 to 95,000 clones, about 91% being singletons. The material was CD4+ or CD8+ T cells sorted from blood, obtained in a trial of the OX40 agonist ivuxolimab. The source of these receptors is an adult with an advanced solid tumor such as melanoma, head and neck, liver or kidney cancer.

V usage is TRBV11-2 and J usage is TRBJ1-3, with no clear D. CDR1 SGHAT and CDR2 FQNNGV come from the germline V gene. The V end lost 1 base, the J end lost 1 base, and 8 bases lay between the germline ends. The CDR3 runs to 15 residues. The CDR3 DNA sequence: TGTGCCAGCAGCTTAGTTCCACGTTCTGGAAACACCATATATTTT. This gives the protein CASSLVPRSGNTIYF.

The chain recombines TRBV30 with TRBJ1-4; 8 nucleotides agree with TRBD1. J gave up 3 bases and V 5 bases, and 8 bases lay outside the gene matches. Germline assignment: CDR1 GTSNPN and CDR2 SVGIG (reference sequence). The CDR3 sequence is 15 residues long. CDR3 residues: CAWSGGQAANEKLFF. In nucleotides, the CDR3 is TGTGCCTGGTCCGGGGGACAGGCAGCTAATGAAAAACTGTTTTTT.

The chain recombines TRBV27 with TRBJ2-7, with TRBD1 matching over 8 bases. Trimming took 5 bases from V and 3 from J; bases not matched to a gene: 6. Germline values: CDR1 MNHEY, CDR2 SMNVEV (reference sequence). This CDR3 spans 14 amino acids. CDR3 protein: CASSPGQEFYEQYF. DNA of the CDR3: TGTGCCAGCAGTCCGGGACAGGAATTCTACGAGCAGTACTTC.

This rearrangement joins TRBV5-8 to TRBJ2-1; D gene unclear. Trimming shortened V by 4 bases and J by 0 bases, and 17 bases separated the two germline ends. The germline V gene encodes CDR1 SGHTS and CDR2 YDEGEE. The CDR3 extends over 17 amino acids. Written as DNA, the CDR3 is TGTGCCAGCAGCCTGGGTGGTGGAGTCAGCTCCTACAATGAGCAGTTCTTC. It encodes CASSLGGGVSSYNEQFF.

The V and J genes are TRBV6-1 and TRBJ1-2, with a possible D match to TRBD1 (5 bases). Trimming left V 5 bases short and J 3 bases short, with 7 bases between. The CDR3 covers 12 residues. Germline CDR1 is MNHNS and CDR2 is SASEGT. CDR3 nucleotide sequence: TGTGCCAGCAGTCAACAGGACTATGGCTACACCTTC. This translates into CASSQQDYGYTF.

The chain combines TRBV7-8 with TRBJ1-2; D possibly corresponds to TRBD1 (6 bases). The CDR3 has 14 residues. Germline CDR1 reads SGHVS; CDR2 reads FQNEAQ. V was shortened by 4 bases and J by 2 bases, with 11 bases between the two germline ends. The CDR3 spells CASSSGGGNYGYTF. DNA for the CDR3: TGTGCCAGCAGCTCCGGAGGGGGGAACTATGGCTACACCTTC.

This sequence joins TRBV19 and TRBJ2-7, with 12 bases that match TRBD2. The V and J ends lost 6 bases and 3 bases, in that order; junction bases with no gene match: 3. There are 14 residues in the CDR3. Germline loops: CDR1 LNHDA, CDR2 SQIVND (reference sequence). CDR3: CASRTSGGSYEQYF. The CDR3 DNA follows: TGTGCCAGTAGAACTAGCGGGGGGAGCTACGAGCAGTACTTC.

This rearrangement joins TRBV6-5 to TRBJ1-4, with D perhaps TRBD1 (6 bases). CDR1 and CDR2 from the germline V gene are MNHEY and SVGAGI. V was trimmed by 4 bases and J by 4 bases, leaving 10 bases between them. The CDR3 covers 14 residues. CDR3 residues: CASSWGAGNEKLFF. The CDR3 bases are TGTGCCAGCAGTTGGGGGGCAGGTAATGAAAAACTGTTTTTT.

The genes are TRBV6-5 and TRBJ1-6; maybe TRBD1 (6 bases). The V and J ends lost 4 bases and 10 bases respectively, with 17 bases between them. This CDR3 has 15 residues. Germline V gene data show CDR1 as MNHEY and CDR2 as SVGAGI. CDR3 coding DNA: TGTGCCAGCAGTTCCGGGGGCGCCGGTAACTCACCCCTCCACTTT. Residues: CASSSGGAGNSPLHF.

CDR3 nucleotide sequence: TGTGCCAGCAGTGCTTTAGCGACAGGGGGCGCGAAACAGCCCCAGCATTTT. Amino acids: CASSALATGGAKQPQHF. The chain has TRBV6-1 and TRBJ1-5, with 10 bases aligning to TRBD1. CDR3 length equals 17 residues. V lost 4 bases to trimming and J lost 7 bases; unmatched junction nucleotides: 13. Germline loops: CDR1 MNHNS, CDR2 SASEGT.

This chain uses TRBV6-6 with TRBJ2-3; unclear D gene. The V gene's germline CDR1 is MNHNY and CDR2 SVGAGI (reference sequence). CDR3 size: 13 residues. The V gene lost 4 bases and the J gene lost 4 bases, with 9 bases spanning the gap. Written as DNA, the CDR3 is TGTGCCAGCAGTTCTCTGTCTTCAGATACGCAGTATTTT. It is translated as CASSSLSSDTQYF.

The gene calls are TRBV27 and TRBJ1-2, with D perhaps matching TRBD1 (6 bases). Germline values: CDR1 MNHEY, CDR2 SMNVEV (reference sequence). Trimming took off 2 bases at V and 4 bases at J, with 17 bases between the two ends. CDR3 length equals 16 residues. In nucleotides, the CDR3 is TGTGCCAGCAGTTTAGCGTCACCAGGGGAAGGCTATGGCTACACCTTC. This gives the protein CASSLASPGEGYGYTF.

The chain joins TRBV5-1 to TRBJ2-2; D unresolved. Trimming shortened V by 5 bases and J by 0 bases, and 5 bases separated the two germline ends. The CDR3 contains 13 residues. In germline, CDR1 is SGHRS, CDR2 YFSETQ. CDR3 sequence (DNA): TGCGCCAGCAGGACTTCGAACACCGGGGAGCTGTTTTTT. It codes for CASRTSNTGELFF.

The J gene is TRBJ2-7, the V gene TRBV21-1; no DNA check was done on the table's D call, TRBD2. TRBV21-1 has pseudogene status. This CDR3 has 18 amino acids. In DNA form, the CDR3 reads TGTGCCAGCAGCAAAGTGGGGACTAGCGGGGGCTACCCCTACGAGCAGTACTTC. Protein sequence: CASSKVGTSGGYPYEQYF.

The gene calls are TRBV5-1 and TRBJ2-1; 10 bases agree with TRBD2. In germline, CDR1 is SGHRS, CDR2 YFSETQ. The V gene end was trimmed by 2 bases and the J gene end by 7 bases; junction bases not matched to a gene: 9. The CDR3 contains 16 residues. The CDR3 reads CASSLSASGGWNEQFF. Here the CDR3 DNA reads TGCGCCAGCAGCTTAAGTGCTAGCGGGGGCTGGAATGAGCAGTTCTTC.

The gene calls are TRBV18 and TRBJ2-3; D is ambiguous. CDR3 length equals 14 residues. Germline loops: CDR1 KGHSH, CDR2 LQKENI. Between the trimmed V and J ends, which lost 6 bases and 3 bases, there was a span of 13 bases. CDR3 coding DNA: TGTGCCAGCTCCAAGGAACTTGCGACAGATACGCAGTATTTT. Its protein product is CASSKELATDTQYF.

J is TRBJ1-4 and V is TRBV18; the match to TRBD1 covers 7 bases. V was clipped by 0 bases and J by 7 bases; unmatched bases: 8. This CDR3 has 16 amino acids. The V gene's germline CDR1 is KGHSH and CDR2 LQKENI. In DNA form, the CDR3 reads TGTGCCAGCTCACCACCAGGACAGGCCGGCGGTGAAAAACTGTTTTTT. Its translation is CASSPPGQAGGEKLFF.

A note on this clone: The same CDR3 is also encoded by other DNA sequences in this sample. This sequence joins TRBV30 and TRBJ1-5, with D unresolved. This CDR3 has 13 amino acids. Germline V gene data show CDR1 as GTSNPN and CDR2 as SVGIG (reference sequence). Trimming took 5 bases from V and 4 from J, leaving 12 bases between them. This chain's CDR3 is CAWSGGSNQPQHF. CDR3 sequence (DNA): TGTGCCTGGTCCGGTGGGAGTAATCAGCCCCAGCATTTT.

This clone came up once. The chain is built from TRBV4-1 and TRBJ1-4; D ambiguous. The germline V and J ends were trimmed by 0 bases and 8 bases, with 7 bases remaining between them. This CDR3 region has 13 residues. The germline V gene encodes CDR1 MGHRA and CDR2 YSYEKL. The CDR3 coding sequence is TGCGCCAGCAGCCAAGAGCGGACGGAAAAACTGTTTTTT. This sequence encodes CASSQERTEKLFF.

The rearrangement uses TRBV14 and TRBJ1-1; D uncertain. This CDR3 is built from 14 residues. Looked up from germline, CDR1 is SGHDN and CDR2 is FVKESK. V was trimmed by 4 bases and J by 2 bases, leaving 11 bases between them. The CDR3 protein is CASSPNRRNTEAFF. In DNA form, the CDR3 reads TGTGCCAGCAGCCCTAACAGAAGAAACACTGAAGCTTTCTTT.

The chain uses TRBV11-3 and TRBJ2-1; TRBD2 agrees at 7 bases. In germline, CDR1 is SGHNT, CDR2 YENEEA. The junction had 5 bases not matched to a gene; V was cut back by 6 bases and J by 0 bases. The CDR3 loop spans 15 amino acids. CDR3 amino acids: CASRPGTTSYNEQFF. The CDR3 DNA follows: TGTGCCAGCAGACCCGGGACTACCTCCTACAATGAGCAGTTCTTC.

This clone was observed once. V gene TRBV2 combines with J gene TRBJ2-6, with 14 positions matching TRBD2. The J segment lost 2 bases and the V segment lost 2 bases, leaving 14 bases of the junction unmatched. The CDR3 runs to 22 residues. Germline CDR1 reads SNHLY; CDR2 reads FYNNEI. CDR3 loop: CASSEYGGLAGVRSAGANVLTF. The CDR3 DNA follows: TGTGCCAGCAGTGAATACGGGGGACTAGCGGGAGTTCGGTCGGCTGGGGCCAACGTCCTGACTTTC.